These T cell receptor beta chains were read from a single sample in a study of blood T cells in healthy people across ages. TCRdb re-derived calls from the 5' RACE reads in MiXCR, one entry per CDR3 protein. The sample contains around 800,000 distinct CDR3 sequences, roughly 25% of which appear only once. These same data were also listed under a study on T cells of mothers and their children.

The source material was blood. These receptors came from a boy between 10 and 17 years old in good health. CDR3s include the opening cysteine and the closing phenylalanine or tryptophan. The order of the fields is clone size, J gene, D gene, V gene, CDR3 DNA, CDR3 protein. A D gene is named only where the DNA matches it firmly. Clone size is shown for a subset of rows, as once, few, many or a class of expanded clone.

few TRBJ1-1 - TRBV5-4 TGTGCCAGCAGCCCGTCCGCGAACACTGAAGCTTTCTTT CASSPSANTEAFF
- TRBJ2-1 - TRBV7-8 TGTGCCAGCAGCTTAGCGTACACGACAGCCCGCAATGAGCAGTTCTTC CASSLAYTTARNEQFF
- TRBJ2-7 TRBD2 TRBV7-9 TGTGCCAGCAGCTTAGCGACAGCGGGGGTGGAGCAGTACTTC CASSLATAGVEQYF
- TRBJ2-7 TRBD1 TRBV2 TGTGCCAGCAGTGAAGATGTGGACAGGGAGACACACTCCTACGAGCAGTACTTC CASSEDVDRETHSYEQYF
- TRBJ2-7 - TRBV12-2 TGTGCAAGTCGCTTAGAAAACCGGGAGCCAGGCTCCTACGAGCAGTACTTC CASRLENREPGSYEQYF
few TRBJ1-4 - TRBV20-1 TGCAGTGTCCGGGATGCAACTAATGAAAAACTGTTTTTT CSVRDATNEKLFF
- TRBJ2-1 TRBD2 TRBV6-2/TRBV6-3 TGTGCCAGCAGCTCGACTAGCGGGTCGCGGCATGAGCAGTTCTTC CASSSTSGSRHEQFF
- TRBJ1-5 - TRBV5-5 TGTGCCAGCAGCTTGGTGTTCGGGAGTTATAGCAATCAGCCCCAGCATTTT CASSLVFGSYSNQPQHF
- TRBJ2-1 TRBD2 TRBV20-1 TGCAGTGCTACGGTGGCGGGGGGGCGACGGATTAAATACAATGAGCAGTTCTTC CSATVAGGRRIKYNEQFF
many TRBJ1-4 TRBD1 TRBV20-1 TGCAGTGCTAGGGACAGGGAAAAACTGTTTTTT CSARDREKLFF
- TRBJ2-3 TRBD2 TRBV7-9 TGTGCCAGCAGCGCTAGCGGGGCAGATACGCAGTATTTT CASSASGADTQYF